This T cell receptor (beta chain) stems from a study of cytomegalovirus exposure and HLA in healthy donors. For the study at large: Earlier, 95 million to 140 million unique TCR beta sequences were recovered from roughly 180 million T cells by an analysis.

Turning to this clone: The antigen is unknown.

13 Jbeta primers and 60 Vbeta primers were used for the PCR. Assay used: immunoSEQ multiplex PCR; TCRdb lists only in-frame clones, some missing. This sample has approximately 53,000 clones; 80% occur once, and the top ten carry about 7.8%. The CDR3 is made up of 12 amino acids. With 8 bases removed from V and 6 bases from J, the gap between germline ends came to 11 bases. CDR1 MNHNY and CDR2 SVGAGI come from the germline V gene (reference sequence). Study-wide findings and caveats: Prediction of most subjects' HLA-A and HLA-B alleles by TCR beta sequences was reportedly accurate.

The sequence was obtained from a man in his thirties or forties in good health and CMV-seropositive. Sequencing was carried out using PBMCs. The chain uses TRBV6-6 and TRBJ1-5; D unresolved. The CDR3 nucleotides read TGTGCCAGCGAAGAGGGTGGTCAGCCCCAGCATTTT. Amino acid sequence: CASEEGGQPQHF.